This T cell receptor (beta chain) derives from a study of OX40 agonist ivuxolimab in advanced cancers. Study background: Patients were treated with intravenous ivuxolimab, dosed at 0.01 to 10 mg/kg and infused every 2 weeks.

Some clones are missing from TCRdb's copy, which holds only in-frame ones; the method was immunoSEQ multiplex PCR. The sample contains approximately 76,000 clones, 94% of which appear only once. The ends were cut back, 4 bases at V and 4 bases at J, with 19 bases in the middle. CDR3 length: 17 residues. The germline V gene encodes CDR1 SGHDN and CDR2 FVKESK. Patients with autoimmune history or systemic immunosuppression were excluded. This chain links TRBV14 with TRBJ1-4; D is ambiguous. The receptor was derived from an adult with an advanced solid tumor such as melanoma, head and neck, liver or kidney cancer. This material consisted of CD4+ or CD8+ T cells sorted from blood, taken in a trial of the OX40 agonist ivuxolimab. The CDR3 sequence is CASSPGSGWGFNEKLFF. CDR3 nucleotide sequence: TGTGCCAGCAGCCCAGGCAGCGGATGGGGTTTTAATGAAAAACTGTTTTTT. Full variable domain (remainder filled in from reference TRBV14 and TRBJ1-4): EAGVTQFPSHSVIEKGQTVTLRCDPISGHDNLYWYRRVMGKEIKFLLHFVKESKQDESGMPNNRFLAERTGGTYSTLKVQPAELEDSGVYFCASSPGSGWGFNEKLFFGSGTQLSVL.